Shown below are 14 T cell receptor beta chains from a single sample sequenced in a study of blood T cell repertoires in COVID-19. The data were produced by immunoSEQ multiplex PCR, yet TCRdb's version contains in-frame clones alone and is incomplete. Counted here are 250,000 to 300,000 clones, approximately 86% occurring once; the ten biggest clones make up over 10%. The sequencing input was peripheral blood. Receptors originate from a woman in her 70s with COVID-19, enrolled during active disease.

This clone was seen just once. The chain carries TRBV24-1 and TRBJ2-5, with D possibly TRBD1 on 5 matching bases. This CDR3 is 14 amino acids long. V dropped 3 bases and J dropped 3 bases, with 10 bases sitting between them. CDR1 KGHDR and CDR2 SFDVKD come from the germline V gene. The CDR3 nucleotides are TGTGCCACCAGTGATCCACAGGTGGAAGAGACCCAGTACTTC. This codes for CATSDPQVEETQYF.

The CDR3 bases are TGTGCCAGCAGCCCCCAGGGAAGGGACAGTCAGTTCTTC. Translation gives CASSPQGRDSQFF. This sequence joins TRBV7-2 and TRBJ2-1; 7 bases match TRBD1. CDR3 size: 13 residues. CDR1 and CDR2 (germline): SGHTA, FQGNSA. The V gene end was trimmed by 5 bases and the J gene end by 13 bases; junction bases not matched to a gene: 11.

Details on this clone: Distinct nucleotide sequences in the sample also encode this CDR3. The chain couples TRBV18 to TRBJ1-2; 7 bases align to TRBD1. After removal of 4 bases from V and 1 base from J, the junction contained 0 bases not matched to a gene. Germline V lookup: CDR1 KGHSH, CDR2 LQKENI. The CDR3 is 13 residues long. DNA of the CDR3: TGTGCCAGCTCACGGGACAGTAACTATGGCTACACCTTC. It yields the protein CASSRDSNYGYTF.

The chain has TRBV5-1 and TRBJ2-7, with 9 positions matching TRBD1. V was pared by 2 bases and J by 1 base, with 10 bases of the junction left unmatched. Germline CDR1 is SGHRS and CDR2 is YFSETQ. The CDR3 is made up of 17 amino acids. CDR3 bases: TGCGCCAGCAGCTTCAAAGATTCCGGGACAGGGTCCTACGAGCAGTACTTC. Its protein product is CASSFKDSGTGSYEQYF.

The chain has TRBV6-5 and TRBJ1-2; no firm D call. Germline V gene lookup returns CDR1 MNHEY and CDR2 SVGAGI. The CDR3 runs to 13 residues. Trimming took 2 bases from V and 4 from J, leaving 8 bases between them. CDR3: CASSYELRYGYTF. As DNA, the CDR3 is TGTGCCAGCAGTTACGAACTTCGCTATGGCTACACCTTC.

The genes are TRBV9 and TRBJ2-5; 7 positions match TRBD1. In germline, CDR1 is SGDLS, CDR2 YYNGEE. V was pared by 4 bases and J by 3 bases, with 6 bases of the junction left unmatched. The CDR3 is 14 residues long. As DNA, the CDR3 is TGTGCCAGCAGCCCCCGACAGGGCAAAGAGACCCAGTACTTC. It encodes CASSPRQGKETQYF.

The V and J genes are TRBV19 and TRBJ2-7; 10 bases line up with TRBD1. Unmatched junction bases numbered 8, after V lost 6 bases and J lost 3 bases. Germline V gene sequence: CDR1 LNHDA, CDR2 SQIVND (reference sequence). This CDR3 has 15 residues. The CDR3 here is CASRWSGTGVYEQYF. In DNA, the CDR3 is TGTGCCAGTAGGTGGTCCGGGACAGGGGTCTACGAGCAGTACTTC.

The CDR3 DNA sequence: TGTGCCAGCAGCTCGACAGGGAAGGGGGCTGAAGCTTTCTTT. This translates into CASSSTGKGAEAFF. The chain employs TRBV5-6 and TRBJ1-1; 7 positions match TRBD1. V lost 3 bases to trimming and J lost 6 bases; unmatched junction nucleotides: 8. Germline V gene sequence: CDR1 SGHDT, CDR2 YYEEEE. CDR3 size: 14 residues.

The CDR3 DNA reads as TGTGCCAGCAGCGTAGGGGTCGGGATTAGCAATCAGCCCCAGCATTTT. Protein sequence: CASSVGVGISNQPQHF. The V and J genes are TRBV9 and TRBJ1-5; no clear D gene. Trimming pared 0 bases from V and 0 bases from J, leaving 10 bases between. Germline CDR1 is SGDLS and CDR2 is YYNGEE. The CDR3 is 16 amino acids.

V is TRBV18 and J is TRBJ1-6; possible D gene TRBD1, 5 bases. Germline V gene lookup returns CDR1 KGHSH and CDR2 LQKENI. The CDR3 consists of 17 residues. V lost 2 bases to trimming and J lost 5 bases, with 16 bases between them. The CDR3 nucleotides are TGTGCCAGCTCACCAACTCCGGGACTTACGGATAATTCACCCCTCCACTTT. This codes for CASSPTPGLTDNSPLHF.

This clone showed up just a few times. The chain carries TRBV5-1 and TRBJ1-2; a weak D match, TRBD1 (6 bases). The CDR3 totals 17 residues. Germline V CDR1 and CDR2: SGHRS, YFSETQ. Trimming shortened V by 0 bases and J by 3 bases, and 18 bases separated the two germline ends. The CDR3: CASSLGVTGIWDYGYTF. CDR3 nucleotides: TGCGCCAGCAGCTTGGGGGTAACAGGGATATGGGACTATGGCTACACCTTC.

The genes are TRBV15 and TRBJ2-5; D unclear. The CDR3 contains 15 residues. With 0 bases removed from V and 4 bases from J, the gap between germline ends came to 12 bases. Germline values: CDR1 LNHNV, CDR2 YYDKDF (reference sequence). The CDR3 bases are TGTGCCACCAGCAGAGATTACTATTCTGGAGAGACCCAGTACTTC. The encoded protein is CATSRDYYSGETQYF.

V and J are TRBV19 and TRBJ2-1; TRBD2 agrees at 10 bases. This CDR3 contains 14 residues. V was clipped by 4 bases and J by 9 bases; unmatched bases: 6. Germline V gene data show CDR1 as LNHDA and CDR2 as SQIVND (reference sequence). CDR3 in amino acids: CASSTTSGASEQFF. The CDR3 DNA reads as TGTGCCAGTAGTACCACTAGCGGGGCTAGTGAGCAGTTCTTC.

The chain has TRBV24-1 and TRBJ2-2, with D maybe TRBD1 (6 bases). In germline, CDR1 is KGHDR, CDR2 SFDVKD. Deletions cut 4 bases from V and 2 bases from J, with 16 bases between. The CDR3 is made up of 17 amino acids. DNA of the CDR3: TGTGCCACCAGTGACTGGATCCGGGACACTAACACCGGGGAGCTGTTTTTT. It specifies CATSDWIRDTNTGELFF.